This T cell receptor beta chain comes out of a study of blood T cell repertoires in COVID-19. About the study: T cells, B-cell-depleted T cells, or PBMCs supplied cDNA or gDNA.

Using immunoSEQ multiplex PCR, the repertoire was profiled, and TCRdb retains in-frame clones only, with some absent. The repertoire includes around 39,000 clones, over 80% of them detected once, and 7.5% to 10% sits in the top ten. This CDR3 comprises 15 residues. Trimming left V 5 bases short and J 4 bases short, with 18 bases between. Germline CDR1 and CDR2: SGHTA and FQGTGA. This chain uses TRBV7-3 with TRBJ2-7, with D possibly being TRBD1 (5 bases). Material: peripheral blood. This clonotype was obtained from a human donor in a cohort sampled during active COVID-19. The CDR3 DNA is TGTGCCAGCAGCCCACAGGTACTTTCGCCTTACGAGCAGTACTTC. As protein: CASSPQVLSPYEQYF.